The next 29 T cell receptor beta chains were all read from a single sample in a study of Ad26.COV2.S vaccination and SARS-CoV-2 variants. Sequencing used immunoSEQ multiplex PCR; TCRdb keeps in-frame clones, though not all of them. The sample includes fewer than 400,000 clones, approximately 86% of them seen just once. Documented treatment: roughly 20 received Ad26.COV2.S at low or high dose, single or two shots; roughly 5 received placebo; per-sample allocation not given. Specimens were obtained on day 63 following the first vaccine or placebo injection. The specimen comprised peripheral blood, sampled in a trial of Ad26.COV2.S vaccine versus placebo. The receptors shown here come from a person between 18 and 60 years old who received the Ad26.COV2.S COVID-19 vaccine or a placebo.

The gene calls are TRBV6-5 and TRBJ1-2, with D possibly TRBD1 on 6 matching bases. The CDR3 spans 13 residues. V lost 6 bases, J lost 5 bases, and 13 bases lay in between. Germline V lookup: CDR1 MNHEY, CDR2 SVGAGI. CDR3 bases: TGTGCCAGCAGCCAGGGGTCTGGGTATGGCTACACCTTC. Encoded protein: CASSQGSGYGYTF.

In nucleotides, the CDR3 is TGTGCCAGTAGTATGGGACTATTGGTCGGAGAGCAGTACTTC. It specifies CASSMGLLVGEQYF. V usage is TRBV19 and J usage is TRBJ2-7, with TRBD2 matching over 7 bases. V shed 3 bases and J 7 bases; nucleotides not matched to a gene: 9. Germline loops: CDR1 LNHDA, CDR2 SQIVND (reference sequence). CDR3 size: 14 residues.

The chain uses TRBV6-5 and TRBJ1-1; 7 bases are shared with TRBD1. The CDR3 consists of 15 residues. V gave up 6 bases and J gave up 4 bases; unmatched junction bases: 11. Germline assignment: CDR1 MNHEY and CDR2 SVGAGI. The CDR3 DNA follows: TGTGCCAGCAGCCGACAGGGAACTTTTGGCACTGAAGCTTTCTTT. Its translation: CASSRQGTFGTEAFF.

The chain recombines TRBV2 with TRBJ1-5, with TRBD1 as a possible D gene (5 bases). Germline V gives CDR1 SNHLY, CDR2 FYNNEI. The CDR3 is 15 amino acids. The V end lost 7 bases, the J end lost 3 bases, and 16 bases lay between the germline ends. The CDR3 sequence is CASNGLQVNNQPQHF. In nucleotides, the CDR3 is TGTGCCAGCAACGGATTACAGGTGAACAATCAGCCCCAGCATTTT.

V and J are TRBV6-1 and TRBJ2-7, with D possibly matching TRBD1 (9 bases). The CDR3 runs to 14 residues. Germline CDR1 and CDR2: MNHNS and SASEGT. Trimming left V 6 bases short and J 3 bases short, with 15 bases between. CDR3 coding DNA: TGTGCCAGCAGCCGGGGGGGACAGGGCTACGAGCAGTACTTC. It translates to CASSRGGQGYEQYF.

V is TRBV19 and J is TRBJ2-7; tentative D call: TRBD1 (6 bases). V shed 4 bases and J shed 6 bases, with 13 bases lying between them. The length of the CDR3 is 13 residues. CDR1 is LNHDA and CDR2 is SQIVND in the germline V gene (reference sequence). This CDR3 reads CASSNTGRAEQYF. The CDR3 nucleotides read TGTGCCAGTAGTAATACAGGGAGAGCCGAGCAGTACTTC.

V is TRBV4-1 and J is TRBJ1-3; D may be TRBD1 (5 bases). The CDR3 is 14 residues long. The germline gives CDR1 MGHRA, CDR2 YSYEKL. Trimming removed 4 bases at V and 1 base at J, with 8 bases between. This CDR3 is CASSPTESGNTIYF. CDR3 DNA: TGCGCCAGCAGCCCGACAGAATCTGGAAACACCATATATTTT.

This sequence joins TRBV28 and TRBJ2-5; possible D gene TRBD2, 6 bases. The CDR3 is 16 residues long. V dropped 6 bases and J dropped 4 bases, with 21 bases sitting between them. CDR1 and CDR2 from the germline V gene are MDHEN and SYDVKM. This chain's CDR3 is CASRASGRGYGETQYF. CDR3 DNA: TGTGCCAGCAGGGCCTCGGGACGGGGGTATGGAGAGACCCAGTACTTC.

V gene TRBV29-1 combines with J gene TRBJ2-1; 9 bases agree with TRBD1. The germline V gene encodes CDR1 SQVTM and CDR2 ANQGSEA. The junction had 14 bases not matched to a gene; V was cut back by 6 bases and J by 8 bases. The CDR3 runs 15 residues. This chain's CDR3 is CSVPWGQGRIHEQFF. Written as DNA, the CDR3 is TGCAGCGTCCCTTGGGGACAGGGACGTATCCATGAGCAGTTCTTC.

The CDR3 nucleotides read TGTGCCAGCAGCTCGAATCGGCCAGCCTCTGGAAACACCATATATTTT. It encodes CASSSNRPASGNTIYF. V is TRBV2 and J is TRBJ1-3; D is ambiguous. The V end lost 6 bases, the J end lost 0 bases, and 15 bases lay between the germline ends. The CDR3 contains 16 residues. Germline CDR1 is SNHLY and CDR2 is FYNNEI.

V and J are TRBV29-1 and TRBJ2-7, with D perhaps assigned TRBD1 or TRBD2 (5 bases each). The germline V and J ends were trimmed by 3 bases and 2 bases, with 17 bases remaining between them. The germline CDR1 and CDR2 sequences are SQVTM and ANQGSEA. The CDR3 spans 15 residues. The CDR3 here is CSVEGSRDRPYEQYF. In nucleotides, the CDR3 is TGCAGCGTTGAGGGAAGTAGGGACCGACCCTACGAGCAGTACTTC.

The J gene is TRBJ1-2, the V gene TRBV7-8; TRBD1 is a possible D gene (5 bases). CDR1 SGHVS and CDR2 FQNEAQ come from the germline V gene. The V and J ends lost 5 bases and 3 bases respectively, with 13 bases between them. The CDR3 consists of 14 residues. In DNA form, the CDR3 reads TGTGCCAGCAGCGCGCCAAAAGGGGACTATGGCTACACCTTC. This gives the protein CASSAPKGDYGYTF.

The rearrangement links TRBV9 to TRBJ2-7; no definite D call. The CDR3 is 11 amino acids. V shed 2 bases and J shed 5 bases, with 5 bases lying between them. The germline V gene encodes CDR1 SGDLS and CDR2 YYNGEE. CDR3 nucleotides: TGTGCCAGCAGCGTTGGGGACGAGCAGTACTTC. Protein product: CASSVGDEQYF.

The V gene is TRBV19, the J gene TRBJ1-2, with D perhaps matching TRBD1 (6 bases). Trimming shortened V by 5 bases and J by 1 base, and 11 bases separated the two germline ends. The germline V gene encodes CDR1 LNHDA and CDR2 SQIVND (reference sequence). This CDR3 is 14 amino acids long. In DNA, the CDR3 is TGTGCCAGTAGTTGGGGACACCTTAACTATGGCTACACCTTC. Amino acids: CASSWGHLNYGYTF.

V usage is TRBV19 and J usage is TRBJ1-3; D is unclear. Looked up from germline, CDR1 is LNHDA and CDR2 is SQIVND (reference sequence). V was clipped by 6 bases and J by 0 bases, with 15 bases between them. CDR3 size: 16 residues. The CDR3: CASSDKPALSGNTIYF. The DNA of the CDR3 is TGTGCCAGTAGCGACAAACCGGCCCTCTCTGGAAACACCATATATTTT.

This clone was recorded once. This chain joins TRBV6-5 and TRBJ1-4, with a tentative D call TRBD1 (6 bases). Per germline, CDR1 MNHEY and CDR2 SVGAGI. V lost 5 bases to trimming and J lost 5 bases, with 15 bases between them. This CDR3 is built from 15 residues. The CDR3 protein is CASSPTGAKNEKLFF. DNA for the CDR3: TGTGCCAGCAGTCCCACGGGGGCCAAAAATGAAAAACTGTTTTTT.

This sequence joins TRBV4-1 and TRBJ1-5; TRBD1 matches at 8 bases. The J segment lost 2 bases and the V segment lost 4 bases, leaving 4 bases of the junction unmatched. Germline CDR1 and CDR2: MGHRA and YSYEKL. The CDR3 extends over 15 amino acids. CDR3 in DNA: TGCGCCAGCAGCCGCTACAGGGGGGGCAATCAGCCCCAGCATTTT. Translated, it gives CASSRYRGGNQPQHF.

In this sample, this clone turned up once. This chain uses TRBV5-4 with TRBJ1-2; D is uncertain. Germline CDR1 SGHNT, CDR2 YYREEE (reference sequence). The CDR3 runs to 14 residues. V shed 0 bases and J shed 10 bases, with 16 bases lying between them. The CDR3 spells CASSLDPGGNDYTF. The CDR3, as DNA: TGTGCCAGCAGCTTGGATCCGGGAGGGAATGACTACACCTTC.

V usage is TRBV2 and J usage is TRBJ2-7, with D maybe TRBD1 (6 bases). The CDR3 has 12 amino acids. V lost 7 bases to trimming and J lost 3 bases, with 10 bases between them. The germline gives CDR1 SNHLY, CDR2 FYNNEI. The CDR3 reads CASTTDSYEQYF. Here the CDR3 DNA reads TGTGCCAGCACCACGGACAGCTACGAGCAGTACTTC.

The rearrangement links TRBV27 to TRBJ2-5; 10 nucleotides match TRBD2. The CDR3 contains 16 residues. Germline CDR1 MNHEY, CDR2 SMNVEV (reference sequence). The J segment lost 4 bases and the V segment lost 8 bases, leaving 13 bases of the junction unmatched. DNA of the CDR3: TGTGCCAGCCGTCCTCGGAGCGGGGGGGCCTTAGAGACCCAGTACTTC. Its translation: CASRPRSGGALETQYF.

This clone appeared once. The chain links TRBV11-2 to TRBJ1-1, with TRBD1 as a possible D gene (6 bases). Trimming cost V 5 bases and J 11 bases, with 15 bases left between them. The CDR3 is 12 amino acids. The germline CDR1 and CDR2 sequences are SGHAT and FQNNGV. The CDR3 coding sequence is TGTGCCAGCAGCCAAGTTTGGGGGCCGGCTTTCTTT. Protein sequence: CASSQVWGPAFF.

The chain has TRBV7-9 and TRBJ2-1, with D tentatively TRBD1 (5 bases). V dropped 3 bases and J dropped 4 bases, with 7 bases sitting between them. This CDR3 contains 13 residues. Per germline, CDR1 SEHNR and CDR2 FQNEAQ (reference sequence). The CDR3, as DNA: TGTGCCAGCAGCTTTGACAGTTACAATGAGCAGTTCTTC. It is translated as CASSFDSYNEQFF.

This clone was counted a few times. Within the sample, other DNA sequences also encode this same CDR3. V gene TRBV7-2 combines with J gene TRBJ1-5; possible D gene TRBD1, 5 bases. The CDR3 extends over 13 amino acids. V lost 3 bases to trimming and J lost 3 bases, with 6 bases between them. CDR1 and CDR2 (germline): SGHTA, FQGNSA. CDR3 residues: CASSLGVNQPQHF. The CDR3 DNA follows: TGTGCCAGCAGCTTGGGGGTCAATCAGCCCCAGCATTTT.

V gene TRBV7-9 combines with J gene TRBJ1-4; no clear D. There are 15 residues in the CDR3. V gave up 1 base and J gave up 8 bases, with 14 bases separating them. Germline CDR1 and CDR2: SEHNR and FQNEAQ (reference sequence). The CDR3 sequence is CASSLEVGLREKLFF. CDR3 nucleotides: TGTGCCAGCAGCTTAGAAGTTGGGCTGCGGGAAAAACTGTTTTTT. Variable domain in full (rest from reference TRBV7-9 and TRBJ1-4): DTGVSQNPRHKITKRGQNVTFRCDPISEHNRLYWYRQTLGQGPEFLTYFQNEAQLEKSRLLSDRFSAERPKGSFSTLEIQRTEQGDSAMYLCASSLEVGLREKLFFGSGTQLSVL.

This sequence joins TRBV27 and TRBJ1-1; D is possibly TRBD1 (5 bases). Germline V gene sequence: CDR1 MNHEY, CDR2 SMNVEV (reference sequence). The CDR3 covers 13 residues. The V end was cut by 2 bases, the J end by 4 bases, with 8 bases between. The CDR3 region is CASSLAGGTEAFF. The CDR3 DNA reads TGTGCCAGCAGTTTAGCGGGGGGCACTGAAGCTTTCTTT.

The chain joins TRBV24-1 to TRBJ2-7, with D perhaps TRBD2 (6 bases). Deletions cut 5 bases from V and 5 bases from J, with 30 bases between. CDR3 length: 19 residues. Germline values: CDR1 KGHDR, CDR2 SFDVKD. The CDR3 sequence: CATSAARPSGRGSPDEQYF. As DNA, the CDR3 is TGTGCCACCAGTGCGGCAAGACCCTCGGGGCGGGGATCCCCGGACGAGCAGTACTTC.

The CDR3 here is CASSLDPLYEQYF. The CDR3 nucleotides are TGTGCCAGCAGCTTAGATCCACTCTACGAGCAGTACTTC. The chain combines TRBV7-2 with TRBJ2-7, with no clear D. This CDR3 is built from 13 residues. Per germline, CDR1 SGHTA and CDR2 FQGNSA. The V end lost 1 base, the J end lost 3 bases, and 7 bases lay between the germline ends.

This chain uses TRBV5-1 with TRBJ1-6, with TRBD1 as a possible D gene (5 bases). The CDR3 extends over 16 amino acids. V dropped 1 base and J dropped 7 bases, with 15 bases sitting between them. Germline CDR1 is SGHRS and CDR2 is YFSETQ. In DNA, the CDR3 is TGCGCCAGCAGCTTGTTCCTATTGACAGCGAATTCACCCCTCCACTTT. Residues: CASSLFLLTANSPLHF.

The rearrangement joins TRBV29-1 to TRBJ2-1; unclear D gene. Deletions cut 6 bases from V and 4 bases from J, with 25 bases between. Germline loops: CDR1 SQVTM, CDR2 ANQGSEA. The CDR3 runs 17 residues. The CDR3 region has the DNA TGCAGCGTCGAACTCTTTGAAGGGCAGTCACTTTACAATGAGCAGTTCTTC. Its protein product is CSVELFEGQSLYNEQFF.